These 8 T cell receptor beta chains came from one sample sequenced in a study of PD-1 blockade in classical Hodgkin lymphoma. Time point indicated: cycle 4 day 1 (C4D1), after 6 weeks of nivolumab. Every patient relapsed after autologous stem cell transplantation, and brentuximab vedotin exposure varied. Sequenced by immunoSEQ multiplex PCR; TCRdb stores in-frame clones only, minus some. This sample yields roughly 90,000 clones, of which 83% are seen a single time; around 15% belongs to the top ten. Source: peripheral blood mononuclear cells (PBMCs), taken before the fourth cycle of nivolumab. All receptors come from a human donor with classical Hodgkin lymphoma.

Written as DNA, the CDR3 is TGTGCCAGCAGCCCGACAGGGTACGAAAAACTGTTTTTT. It codes for CASSPTGYEKLFF. The chain is built from TRBV5-6 and TRBJ1-4, with 7 bases fitting TRBD1. The ends lost 4 bases at V and 8 bases at J; junction bases unmatched: 5. This CDR3 contains 13 residues. Germline V gene sequence: CDR1 SGHDT, CDR2 YYEEEE. Based on the CDR3 plus reference TRBV5-6 and TRBJ1-4, the full variable domain is DAGVTQSPTHLIKTRGQQVTLRCSPKSGHDTVSWYQQALGQGPQFIFQYYEEEERQRGNFPDRFSGHQFPNYSSELNVNALLLGDSALYLCASSPTGYEKLFFGSGTQLSVL.

This chain joins TRBV5-1 and TRBJ2-7; 13 bases line up with TRBD2. Trimming removed 1 base from V and 5 bases from J; junction bases left unmatched: 3. The CDR3 is 15 residues long. Germline V gives CDR1 SGHRS, CDR2 YFSETQ. The CDR3 is CASSLRTSGSDEQYF. In DNA form, the CDR3 reads TGCGCCAGCAGCTTGCGGACTAGCGGGAGCGACGAGCAGTACTTC.

The rearrangement links TRBV5-4 to TRBJ2-1; TRBD2 is a possible D gene (6 bases). CDR1 and CDR2 (germline): SGHNT, YYREEE (reference sequence). Trimming pared 3 bases from V and 7 bases from J, leaving 14 bases between. This CDR3 contains 14 residues. The CDR3: CASSSRLVQNEQFF. The CDR3 coding sequence is TGTGCCAGCAGCTCACGACTAGTACAGAATGAGCAGTTCTTC.

The J gene is TRBJ2-3, the V gene TRBV10-1, with 10 bases lining up with TRBD1. Germline CDR1 WNHNN, CDR2 SYGVQD (reference sequence). CDR3 length: 14 residues. V lost 4 bases to trimming and J lost 6 bases; unmatched junction nucleotides: 4. The CDR3 region is CASSGTGGGDTQYF. CDR3 DNA: TGCGCCAGCAGTGGGACAGGGGGAGGCGATACGCAGTATTTT.

The J gene is TRBJ2-7, the V gene TRBV5-1; 10 bases align to TRBD1. Germline CDR1 reads SGHRS; CDR2 reads YFSETQ. V lost 0 bases and J lost 2; bases outside the gene matches: 2. CDR3 length: 15 amino acids. The CDR3 nucleotides read TGCGCCAGCAGCTTGGCGGGACAGGGGCCCTACGAGCAGTACTTC. Amino acids: CASSLAGQGPYEQYF.

This chain connects TRBV29-1 to TRBJ2-3; maybe TRBD1 (6 bases). CDR3 length equals 12 residues. The germline V gene has CDR1 SQVTM and CDR2 ANQGSEA. Trimming removed 2 bases at V and 9 bases at J, with 12 bases between. CDR3 DNA sequence: TGCAGCGTTGAACCCGCAGGGGAGACGCAGTATTTT. Translation: CSVEPAGETQYF.

The V and J genes are TRBV10-2 and TRBJ1-2, with D perhaps TRBD1 (5 bases). V lost 5 bases and J lost 5, with 9 bases in between. Looked up from germline, CDR1 is WSHSY and CDR2 is SAAADI. This CDR3 is 12 amino acids long. The CDR3 here is CASSSTAYGYTF. In DNA, the CDR3 is TGCGCCAGCAGTTCGACAGCTTATGGCTACACCTTC.

The chain employs TRBV29-1 and TRBJ2-7; no definite D call. V shed 4 bases and J shed 2 bases, with 6 bases lying between them. This CDR3 is 11 amino acids long. Germline CDR1 and CDR2: SQVTM and ANQGSEA. CDR3 sequence: CSVAKAYEQYF. CDR3 DNA sequence: TGCAGCGTTGCCAAGGCCTACGAGCAGTACTTC.